What follows is one T cell receptor (beta chain) and its context. The V and J ends lost 5 bases and 7 bases, in that order; junction bases with no gene match: 6. Germline-derived CDR1 and CDR2 are LNHDA and SQIVND (reference sequence). This CDR3 contains 15 residues. These data come from a study of blood T cell repertoires in COVID-19. Method: immunoSEQ multiplex PCR; TCRdb's copy keeps in-frame clones and lacks some. The data hold around 140,000 clones, with 80% to 90% observed a single time. The genes are TRBV19 and TRBJ2-2, with TRBD2 identical over 11 bases. This TCR derives from a man aged 50-60 years with active COVID-19. The sample consisted of peripheral blood. CDR3 in DNA: TGTGCCAGTAGTTCCAGGACTAGCGGGCGCGGGGAGCTGTTTTTT. Translating gives CASSSRTSGRGELFF.